The rows below give T cell receptor beta chains drawn from one sample of a study of blood T cell repertoires in COVID-19. Sequencing used immunoSEQ multiplex PCR; TCRdb keeps in-frame clones, though not all of them. The data show 45,000 to 50,000 clones, about nine tenths seen once. The specimen was peripheral blood. Receptors originate from an elderly woman with COVID-19, enrolled during active disease. CDR3s include the opening cysteine and the closing phenylalanine or tryptophan. Each record gives: D gene, CDR3 length, V gene, J gene, clone size, CDR3 protein, CDR3 DNA. The D gene is left open where the match is weak. Some rows have no size entry. The others give once, few or many, or a class for an expanded clone.

NA,14,TRBV6-6,TRBJ1-2,NA,CASNPRVGDYGYTF,TGTGCCAGCAATCCCCGGGTAGGGGACTATGGCTACACCTTC
NA,15,TRBV6-5,TRBJ1-1,NA,CASSYGQGQNTEAFF,TGTGCCAGCAGTTACGGGCAGGGGCAGAACACTGAAGCTTTCTTT
NA,16,TRBV27,TRBJ2-5,NA,CASSFGRGGDQETQYF,TGTGCCAGCAGTTTTGGCAGGGGTGGAGACCAAGAGACCCAGTACTTC
TRBD1,14,TRBV5-6,TRBJ1-1,NA,CASSYTGGWTEAFF,TGTGCCAGCAGCTATACAGGGGGATGGACTGAAGCTTTCTTT
TRBD1,16,TRBV5-1,TRBJ1-1,NA,CASSEAGGQRNTEAFF,TGCGCCAGCAGCGAAGCGGGGGGACAGAGGAACACTGAAGCTTTCTTT
NA,18,TRBV9,TRBJ2-1,few,CASSPRVGGNTLYNEQFF,TGTGCCAGCAGCCCCCGTGTCGGCGGGAACACCCTGTACAATGAGCAGTTCTTC
NA,12,TRBV28,TRBJ1-5,NA,CASSVTSQPQHF,TGTGCCAGCTCGGTGACAAGTCAGCCCCAGCATTTT
NA,15,TRBV5-1,TRBJ2-1,NA,CASTPPVAGRNEQFF,TGCGCCAGCACACCACCGGTGGCAGGGAGGAATGAGCAGTTCTTC
NA,19,TRBV28,TRBJ1-2,NA,CASSLALQPSGGRSHGYTF,TGTGCCAGCAGTTTAGCTTTGCAGCCATCAGGCGGGCGTTCTCATGGCTACACCTTC
NA,12,TRBV7-3,TRBJ2-3,NA,CASSYSRGTQYF,TGTGCCAGCAGCTACAGCCGGGGGACGCAGTATTTT
NA,16,TRBV4-1,TRBJ1-3,NA,CASSHHPQGSGNTIYF,TGCGCCAGCAGCCATCATCCACAGGGTTCTGGAAACACCATATATTTT
TRBD1,17,TRBV18,TRBJ1-6,few,CASSQRETGTGNSPLHF,TGTGCCAGCTCCCAGAGGGAGACCGGGACAGGGAATTCACCCCTCCACTTT
TRBD2,16,TRBV18,TRBJ2-1,NA,CASSPTERGPGNEQFF,TGTGCCAGCTCACCAACGGAGCGGGGGCCGGGCAATGAGCAGTTCTTC
TRBD1,16,TRBV27,TRBJ1-4,NA,CASSFSPGGSNEKLFF,TGTGCCAGCAGTTTCTCCCCAGGGGGTAGTAATGAAAAACTGTTTTTT